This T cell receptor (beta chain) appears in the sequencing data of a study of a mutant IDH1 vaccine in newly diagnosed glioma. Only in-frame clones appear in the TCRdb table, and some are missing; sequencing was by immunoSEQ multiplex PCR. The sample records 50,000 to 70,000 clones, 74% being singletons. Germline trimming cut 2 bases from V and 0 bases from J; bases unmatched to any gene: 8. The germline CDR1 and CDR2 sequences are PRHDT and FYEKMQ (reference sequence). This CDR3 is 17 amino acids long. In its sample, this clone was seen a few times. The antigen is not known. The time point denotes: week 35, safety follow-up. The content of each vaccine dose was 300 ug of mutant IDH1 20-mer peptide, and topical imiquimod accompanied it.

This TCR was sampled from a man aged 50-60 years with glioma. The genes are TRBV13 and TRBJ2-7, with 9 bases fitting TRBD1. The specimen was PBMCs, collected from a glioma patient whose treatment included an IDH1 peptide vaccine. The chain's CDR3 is CASSLIPDRGVSYEQYF. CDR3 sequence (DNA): TGTGCCAGCAGCTTAATCCCGGACAGGGGAGTCTCCTACGAGCAGTACTTC. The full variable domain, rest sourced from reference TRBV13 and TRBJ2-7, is AAGVIQSPRHLIKEKRETATLKCYPIPRHDTVYWYQQGPGQDPQFLISFYEKMQSDKGSIPDRFSAQQFSDYHSELNMSSLELGDSALYFCASSLIPDRGVSYEQYFGPGTRLTVT.